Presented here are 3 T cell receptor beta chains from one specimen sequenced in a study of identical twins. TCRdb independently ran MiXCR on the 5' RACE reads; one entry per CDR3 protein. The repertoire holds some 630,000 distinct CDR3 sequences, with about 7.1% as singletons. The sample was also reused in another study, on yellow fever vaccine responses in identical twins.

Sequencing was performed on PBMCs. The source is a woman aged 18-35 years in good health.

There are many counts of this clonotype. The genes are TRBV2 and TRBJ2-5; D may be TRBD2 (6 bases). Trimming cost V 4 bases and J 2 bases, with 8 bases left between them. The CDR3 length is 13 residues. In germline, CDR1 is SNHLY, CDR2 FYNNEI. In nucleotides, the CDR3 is TGTGCCAGCAGTGCGGGGGTGCAAGAGACCCAGTACTTC. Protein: CASSAGVQETQYF.

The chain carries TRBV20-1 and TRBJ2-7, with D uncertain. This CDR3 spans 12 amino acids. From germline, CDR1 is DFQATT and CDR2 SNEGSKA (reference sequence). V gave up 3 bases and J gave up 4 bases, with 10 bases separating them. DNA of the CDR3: TGCAGTGCTAGCAAGTCCCTTTACGAGCAGTACGTC. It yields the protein CSASKSLYEQYV.

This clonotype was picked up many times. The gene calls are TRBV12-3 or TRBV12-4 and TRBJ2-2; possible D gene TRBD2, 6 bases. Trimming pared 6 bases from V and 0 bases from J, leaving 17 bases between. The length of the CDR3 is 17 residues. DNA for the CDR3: TGTGCCAGCAGCCCAAGTCTAGCGCTCGCGAACACCGGGGAGCTGTTTTTT. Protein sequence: CASSPSLALANTGELFF.